One T cell receptor (beta chain) is described in this entry. This record belongs to a study of control samples from healthy donors and cancer patients. This CDR3 contains 15 residues. CDR1 is LGHNA, CDR2 YSLEER, per germline. The ends lost 3 bases at V and 5 bases at J; junction bases unmatched: 7. Assay: immunoSEQ multiplex PCR; the TCRdb copy retains only in-frame clones and omits some. The sample has about 75,000 clones; 94% are singletons. This TCR was sampled from a woman aged 40 to 50 in good health. V usage is TRBV4-3 and J usage is TRBJ2-1; 7 bases agree with TRBD2. The sample comprised blood. The CDR3 nucleotides read TGCGCCAGCAGCCAGCCGGGACTACCCAACAATGAGCAGTTCTTC. This encodes CASSQPGLPNNEQFF.